Listed here are 28 T cell receptor beta chains from one sample, sequenced in a study of T cell responses to AZD1222 COVID-19 vaccine. Here immunoSEQ multiplex PCR was the method, and the copy in TCRdb shows in-frame clones only, minus some. This sample has 100,000 to 150,000 clones, with 85% to 95% found just once. This material consisted of peripheral blood, taken 28 days after the second AZD1222 dose. These receptors were taken from an adult who received the AZD1222 COVID-19 vaccine.

This rearrangement joins TRBV4-1 to TRBJ1-5; D possibly corresponds to TRBD1 (5 bases). V lost 3 bases and J 6 bases, leaving 12 bases between the germline ends. The CDR3 covers 14 residues. Germline V gene data show CDR1 as MGHRA and CDR2 as YSYEKL. CDR3 DNA: TGCGCCAGCAGCCACCGAGGGGAGGTTCAGCCCCAGCATTTT. It specifies CASSHRGEVQPQHF.

The chain combines TRBV6-1 with TRBJ1-1; D unclear. V lost 3 bases and J lost 12, with 11 bases in between. The length of the CDR3 is 11 residues. Germline CDR1 and CDR2: MNHNS and SASEGT. CDR3 sequence: CASSERQYPFF. DNA for the CDR3: TGTGCCAGCAGTGAGAGACAATATCCTTTCTTT.

This clone was seen a single time. The V and J genes are TRBV7-2 and TRBJ2-3; no reliable D call. This CDR3 is 16 amino acids long. Germline CDR1 reads SGHTA; CDR2 reads FQGNSA. V dropped 4 bases and J dropped 0 bases, with 14 bases sitting between them. This chain's CDR3 is CASSSHGYWSTDTQYF. The DNA for the CDR3 is TGTGCCAGCAGCTCCCATGGCTATTGGAGCACAGATACGCAGTATTTT.

The chain links TRBV5-6 to TRBJ2-2, with a weak D call TRBD2 (6 bases). This CDR3 contains 16 residues. Germline loops: CDR1 SGHDT, CDR2 YYEEEE. With 4 bases removed from V and 2 bases from J, the gap between germline ends came to 15 bases. The CDR3 protein is CASSPRDRRNTGELFF. The CDR3 DNA sequence: TGTGCCAGCAGCCCGCGGGACCGACGTAACACCGGGGAGCTGTTTTTT.

The chain couples TRBV28 to TRBJ1-2; the D gene is possibly TRBD1 (5 bases). Trimming removed 2 bases at V and 4 bases at J, with 20 bases between. This CDR3 is 17 amino acids long. The germline V gene encodes CDR1 MDHEN and CDR2 SYDVKM. CDR3 amino acids: CASSLGLVGARGYGYTF. For the CDR3, the DNA is TGTGCCAGCAGTTTAGGCCTTGTAGGGGCGCGGGGCTATGGCTACACCTTC.

V usage is TRBV10-3 and J usage is TRBJ1-2; the D is unclear. CDR3 length: 12 amino acids. Trimming took off 0 bases at V and 8 bases at J, with 7 bases between the two ends. Germline CDR1 ENHRY, CDR2 SYGVKD. This CDR3 reads CAISESGWGYTF. The DNA of the CDR3 is TGTGCCATCAGTGAGTCGGGGTGGGGCTACACCTTC.

The chain is built from TRBV6-5 and TRBJ1-2, with no clear D. CDR1 is MNHEY and CDR2 is SVGAGI in the germline V gene. The length of the CDR3 is 11 residues. V dropped 5 bases and J dropped 8 bases, with 9 bases sitting between them. DNA for the CDR3: TGTGCCAGCAGTCAATATGGCGGCTACACCTTC. This codes for CASSQYGGYTF.

The genes are TRBV4-1 and TRBJ2-1, with D tentatively TRBD1 (5 bases). CDR3 length: 17 amino acids. With 0 bases removed from V and 7 bases from J, the gap between germline ends came to 19 bases. The germline V gene has CDR1 MGHRA and CDR2 YSYEKL. Here the CDR3 reads CASSQEPRTTVRNEQFF. CDR3 sequence (DNA): TGCGCCAGCAGCCAAGAACCCCGGACAACCGTTAGGAATGAGCAGTTCTTC.

The V call is TRBV14, the J call TRBJ2-3; 8 nucleotides line up with TRBD2. Germline CDR1 is SGHDN and CDR2 is FVKESK. J lost 1 base, V lost 10 bases, and 4 bases had no gene match. The CDR3 runs to 13 residues. This CDR3 is CANGGEGTDTQYF. The CDR3 coding sequence is TGTGCCAACGGGGGGGAGGGCACAGATACGCAGTATTTT. Using reference TRBV14 and TRBJ2-3 for the parts outside the CDR3, the full variable domain is EAGVTQFPSHSVIEKGQTVTLRCDPISGHDNLYWYRRVMGKEIKFLLHFVKESKQDESGMPNNRFLAERTGGTYSTLKVQPAELEDSGVYFCANGGEGTDTQYFGPGTRLTVL.

The chain recombines TRBV5-5 with TRBJ2-3; the D gene could be TRBD1 or TRBD2 (5 bases each). The germline CDR1 and CDR2 sequences are SGHKS and YYEKEE (reference sequence). The CDR3 extends over 16 amino acids. V dropped 3 bases and J dropped 2 bases, with 16 bases sitting between them. DNA of the CDR3: TGTGCCAGCAGCTCCTGGGACCGCGGGTCCACAGATACGCAGTATTTT. Translation: CASSSWDRGSTDTQYF.

V usage is TRBV7-9 and J usage is TRBJ2-2, with 11 bases lining up with TRBD1. The V gene end was trimmed by 7 bases and the J gene end by 3 bases; junction bases not matched to a gene: 10. CDR3 length: 17 amino acids. Germline CDR1 is SEHNR and CDR2 is FQNEAQ (reference sequence). DNA for the CDR3: TGTGCCAGCAACCCCCTCCCGGGACAGGGGGACACCGGGGAGCTGTTTTTT. Translated: CASNPLPGQGDTGELFF.

The CDR3 bases are TGTGCCTGGAGTCCAGGACCCCGCGAGCAGTACTTC. Translation gives CAWSPGPREQYF. The chain combines TRBV30 with TRBJ2-7; D is ambiguous. This CDR3 contains 12 residues. Germline lookup yields CDR1 GTSNPN and CDR2 SVGIG (reference sequence). Trimming removed 2 bases at V and 6 bases at J, with 11 bases between.

This chain joins TRBV12-5 and TRBJ2-5; D is ambiguous. Trimming removed 5 bases from V and 5 bases from J, with 12 bases in between. The CDR3 loop spans 13 amino acids. The germline V gene encodes CDR1 LGHNT and CDR2 FRNRAP. CDR3 sequence (DNA): TGTGCTAGTGGTCTCCTTGAAAGGGAGACCCAGTACTTC. Translated: CASGLLERETQYF. The entire variable domain, with the rest obtained from reference TRBV12-5 and TRBJ2-5, is as follows: DARVTQTPRHKVTEMGQEVTMRCQPILGHNTVFWYRQTMMQGLELLAYFRNRAPLDDSGMPKDRFSAEMPDATLATLKIQPSEPRDSAVYFCASGLLERETQYFGPGTRLLVL.

V usage is TRBV10-3 and J usage is TRBJ2-3; D possibly corresponds to TRBD1 (7 bases). V dropped 10 bases and J dropped 0 bases, with 17 bases sitting between them. The CDR3 consists of 15 residues. Germline V gives CDR1 ENHRY, CDR2 SYGVKD. The CDR3 DNA reads as TGTGCCACGTTTCAGGGGGGCCCTAGCACAGATACGCAGTATTTT. As protein: CATFQGGPSTDTQYF.

This clone was seen once. The genes are TRBV27 and TRBJ2-7, with D perhaps matching TRBD1 (6 bases). Germline CDR1 reads MNHEY; CDR2 reads SMNVEV (reference sequence). The CDR3 is 14 residues long. The V gene lost 4 bases and the J gene lost 4 bases, with 14 bases spanning the gap. The CDR3 region has the DNA TGTGCCAGCAGTTCGGTGGACAGTTCATACGAGCAGTACTTC. As protein: CASSSVDSSYEQYF.

The chain recombines TRBV6-5 with TRBJ1-6; D gene unclear. The CDR3 runs 14 residues. V was shortened by 6 bases and J by 2 bases, with 8 bases between the two germline ends. The germline CDR1 and CDR2 sequences are MNHEY and SVGAGI. CDR3 protein: CASSIAPYNSPLHF. The CDR3 coding sequence is TGTGCCAGCAGCATTGCACCCTATAATTCACCCCTCCACTTT.

The J gene is TRBJ1-6, the V gene TRBV7-9; D not certain. V was cut by 4 bases and J by 7 bases, with 11 bases left in between. The CDR3 is made up of 14 amino acids. CDR1 is SEHNR, CDR2 FQNEAQ, per germline (reference sequence). The CDR3 region has the DNA TGTGCCAGCAGCTATACAGATACCAATTCACCCCTCCACTTT. The encoded protein is CASSYTDTNSPLHF. The full variable domain, its missing parts supplied by reference TRBV7-9 and TRBJ1-6, is DTGVSQNPRHKITKRGQNVTFRCDPISEHNRLYWYRQTLGQGPEFLTYFQNEAQLEKSRLLSDRFSAERPKGSFSTLEIQRTEQGDSAMYLCASSYTDTNSPLHFGNGTRLTVT.

The chain joins TRBV5-6 to TRBJ1-1; 10 positions agree with TRBD1. CDR3 length: 17 amino acids. The V segment lost 3 bases and the J segment 1 base; nucleotides outside the gene matches: 9. CDR1 and CDR2 from the germline V gene are SGHDT and YYEEEE. CDR3 in DNA: TGTGCCAGCAGCTCCCTCTATGGACAGGGGGAGAACACTGAAGCTTTCTTT. Residues: CASSSLYGQGENTEAFF. The variable domain in full, completed from reference TRBV5-6 and TRBJ1-1, reads DAGVTQSPTHLIKTRGQQVTLRCSPKSGHDTVSWYQQALGQGPQFIFQYYEEEERQRGNFPDRFSGHQFPNYSSELNVNALLLGDSALYLCASSSLYGQGENTEAFFGQGTRLTVV.

The DNA of the CDR3 is TGTGCCAGCAGCTTAGTACGATCGTGGACTGAAGCTTTCTTT. Translated: CASSLVRSWTEAFF. This chain links TRBV7-8 with TRBJ1-1; D gene ambiguous. Trimming shortened V by 1 base and J by 5 bases, and 11 bases separated the two germline ends. The CDR3 is 14 amino acids. Looked up from germline, CDR1 is SGHVS and CDR2 is FQNEAQ.

The CDR3 sequence: CSVWGQGDIQYF. CDR3 DNA: TGCAGCGTTTGGGGACAGGGTGACATTCAGTACTTC. V gene TRBV29-1 combines with J gene TRBJ2-4; 9 bases fit TRBD1. The CDR3 is 12 amino acids. The germline V gene has CDR1 SQVTM and CDR2 ANQGSEA. With V trimmed by 5 bases and J by 8 bases, 4 bases remained unmatched.

J is TRBJ1-2 and V is TRBV27; 9 bases line up with TRBD1. J gave up 1 base and V 7 bases, and 10 bases lay outside the gene matches. The CDR3 extends over 16 amino acids. From germline, CDR1 is MNHEY and CDR2 SMNVEV (reference sequence). This CDR3 is CASKIQGALSNYGYTF. The CDR3 DNA reads TGTGCCAGCAAGATACAGGGGGCACTTAGTAACTATGGCTACACCTTC.

The CDR3 here is CASSPFQGERDYGYTF. Written as DNA, the CDR3 is TGTGCCAGCTCACCGTTCCAGGGGGAAAGGGACTATGGCTACACCTTC. The gene calls are TRBV18 and TRBJ1-2, with 7 bases lining up with TRBD1. CDR1 and CDR2 (germline): KGHSH, LQKENI. The CDR3 loop spans 16 amino acids. V trimming: 3 bases; J trimming: 3 bases; junction bases outside the gene matches: 10. The entire variable domain, with the rest obtained from reference TRBV18 and TRBJ1-2, is as follows: NAGVMQNPRHLVRRRGQEARLRCSPMKGHSHVYWYRQLPEEGLKFMVYLQKENIIDESGMPKERFSAEFPKEGPSILRIQQVVRGDSAAYFCASSPFQGERDYGYTFGSGTRLTVV.

V usage is TRBV11-3 and J usage is TRBJ2-1; D unresolved. V lost 2 bases, J lost 0 bases, and 8 bases lay in between. Germline V lookup: CDR1 SGHNT, CDR2 YENEEA. The CDR3 totals 15 residues. CDR3 in amino acids: CASSLRQSSYNEQFF. The DNA for the CDR3 is TGTGCCAGCAGCTTAAGGCAGAGCTCCTACAATGAGCAGTTCTTC.

The chain carries TRBV9 and TRBJ2-7; the D is unclear. Germline V gene data show CDR1 as SGDLS and CDR2 as YYNGEE. This CDR3 has 14 amino acids. Trimming removed 3 bases from V and 1 base from J, with 11 bases in between. The chain's CDR3 is CASSAGRSSYEQYF. Written as DNA, the CDR3 is TGTGCCAGCAGCGCCGGTCGGTCGTCCTACGAGCAGTACTTC.

The rearrangement joins TRBV27 to TRBJ1-2; 9 positions agree with TRBD1. The trim removed 4 bases at V and 5 bases at J, leaving 2 bases unmatched. Germline values: CDR1 MNHEY, CDR2 SMNVEV (reference sequence). This CDR3 is built from 13 residues. The CDR3 sequence is CASSWGQGYGYTF. The DNA for the CDR3 is TGTGCCAGCAGTTGGGGACAGGGTTATGGCTACACCTTC.

The chain joins TRBV3-1 (or the pseudogene TRBV3-2) to TRBJ1-6; D is perhaps TRBD1 (5 bases). CDR1 is LGHDT and CDR2 is YNNKEL in the germline V gene (reference sequence). The CDR3 contains 14 residues. The V gene lost 2 bases and the J gene lost 5 bases, with 7 bases spanning the gap. The CDR3 bases are TGTGCCAGCAGCCAAACAGGCAATAATTCACCCCTCCACTTT. This translates into CASSQTGNNSPLHF.

This clone has a handful of counts. The V call is TRBV7-6, the J call TRBJ2-3; 9 positions match TRBD1. The CDR3 is made up of 17 amino acids. The germline CDR1 and CDR2 sequences are SGHVS and FNYEAQ. The J segment lost 2 bases and the V segment lost 5 bases, leaving 11 bases of the junction unmatched. The CDR3 nucleotides are TGTGCCAGCAGCAAAAGACCGGGACAGGGCGCCACAGATACGCAGTATTTT. This gives the protein CASSKRPGQGATDTQYF.

Only one count was recorded for this clone. The CDR3 coding sequence is TGTGCCAGTAGTCTCAACAGGGACCGTGGCTACACCTTC. Residues: CASSLNRDRGYTF. The chain is built from TRBV19 and TRBJ1-2; tentative D call: TRBD1 (6 bases). The germline CDR1 and CDR2 sequences are LNHDA and SQIVND (reference sequence). This CDR3 is built from 13 residues. The V gene lost 5 bases and the J gene lost 7 bases, with 14 bases spanning the gap.